A selection of T cell receptor beta chains follows, all from one sample in a study of blood T cells in healthy people across ages. TCRdb used MiXCR to reprocess the 5' RACE reads, holding one entry per CDR3 protein. The sample has fewer than 1.5 million distinct CDR3 sequences; 40% to 50% are singletons. The sample consisted of blood. These receptors came from a woman aged 18-29 years in good health. Both conserved end residues are part of each CDR3. Each record gives: clone size, J gene, D gene, V gene, CDR3 DNA, CDR3 protein. A D gene is named only where the DNA matches it firmly. Rows give clone size only sometimes, using once, few, many, or a class for an expanded clone.

size: few
J: TRBJ1-2
D: TRBD1
V: TRBV7-3
DNA: TGTGCCAGCAGCCCTGGACAGGGTCACAACTATGGCTACACCTTC
CDR3: CASSPGQGHNYGYTF

size: NA
J: TRBJ1-3
D: NA
V: TRBV28
DNA: TGTGCCAGCAGTTGGGGAAACACCATATATTTT
CDR3: CASSWGNTIYF

size: NA
J: TRBJ1-2
D: NA
V: TRBV5-5
DNA: TGTGCCAGCAGCTTGACCAGGACCGACTATGGCTACACCTTC
CDR3: CASSLTRTDYGYTF

size: few
J: TRBJ1-4
D: TRBD1
V: TRBV7-8
DNA: TGTGCCAGCAGGGTCCTGACAGGGAGTGATGAAAAACTGTTTTTT
CDR3: CASRVLTGSDEKLFF

size: many
J: TRBJ2-7
D: NA
V: TRBV2
DNA: TGTGCCAGCAGTGAAACGATTAGCGGAGCATACGAGCAGTACTTC
CDR3: CASSETISGAYEQYF

size: few
J: TRBJ2-5
D: TRBD2
V: TRBV29-1
DNA: TGCAGCGTTGAACCTAGCGGGAGGGGTTTTGAGACCCAGTACTTC
CDR3: CSVEPSGRGFETQYF

size: NA
J: TRBJ2-2
D: NA
V: TRBV7-6
DNA: TGTGCCAGCAGCTTAGTACCAGACACGAACACCGGGGAGCTGTTTTTT
CDR3: CASSLVPDTNTGELFF

size: NA
J: TRBJ1-2
D: NA
V: TRBV24-1
DNA: TGTGCCACCAGTGATTTGACTACGGGCTATGGCTACACCTTC
CDR3: CATSDLTTGYGYTF

size: few
J: TRBJ1-1
D: TRBD1
V: TRBV11-2
DNA: TGTGCCAGCAGCCAGGGGGGTCAGGGGGCCAAGGGGACTGAAGCTTTCTTT
CDR3: CASSQGGQGAKGTEAFF

size: NA
J: TRBJ1-2
D: TRBD1
V: TRBV7-9
DNA: TGTGCCAGCAGTCCCGGGACAGGGTCGGAAGGCTACACCTTC
CDR3: CASSPGTGSEGYTF

size: NA
J: TRBJ2-1
D: TRBD1
V: TRBV6-1
DNA: TGTGCCAGCGGGAGAGGGACAGGGAGGAACAATGAGCAGTTCTTC
CDR3: CASGRGTGRNNEQFF

size: NA
J: TRBJ2-5
D: NA
V: TRBV2
DNA: TGTGCCAGCGGACGGGTGGGTGAGCAGTACTTC
CDR3: CASGRVGEQYF

size: many
J: TRBJ2-1
D: TRBD2
V: TRBV11-1
DNA: TGTGCCAGCAGCGCAGATCGGACTAGTCAGTTCTTC
CDR3: CASSADRTSQFF

size: NA
J: TRBJ2-1
D: NA
V: TRBV18
DNA: TGTGCCAGCTCACCGCTGGCGGGCGTATACAATGAGCAGTTCTTC
CDR3: CASSPLAGVYNEQFF

size: many
J: TRBJ2-4
D: TRBD1
V: TRBV4-1
DNA: TGCGCCAGCAGCCAAGTGGGACAGGCCAAAAACATTCAGTACTTC
CDR3: CASSQVGQAKNIQYF

size: many
J: TRBJ1-2
D: NA
V: TRBV11-2
DNA: TGTGCCAGCAGCCTTCGGACAGACTATGGCTACACCTTC
CDR3: CASSLRTDYGYTF

size: NA
J: TRBJ2-7
D: NA
V: TRBV7-2
DNA: TGTGCCAGCAGCTTAACATCCCCGGGGGAGCAGTACTTC
CDR3: CASSLTSPGEQYF

size: NA
J: TRBJ2-3
D: TRBD1
V: TRBV20-1
DNA: TGCAGTGCGGAACGGGACAGCCCCGCAGATACGCAGTATTTT
CDR3: CSAERDSPADTQYF

size: NA
J: TRBJ1-5
D: NA
V: TRBV4-2
DNA: TGTGCCAGCAGCCAAGTCGGGCAGGGTGGTGATCAGCCCCAGCATTTT
CDR3: CASSQVGQGGDQPQHF

size: NA
J: TRBJ1-2
D: NA
V: TRBV9
DNA: TGTGCCAGCAGCGTAGCTGGCCAGATGGGCTACACCTTC
CDR3: CASSVAGQMGYTF

size: few
J: TRBJ1-2
D: NA
V: TRBV6-2/TRBV6-3
DNA: TGTGCCAGCAGTTATCCGGACAGCAGTCATGGCTACACCTTC
CDR3: CASSYPDSSHGYTF

size: NA
J: TRBJ2-3
D: TRBD2
V: TRBV5-1
DNA: TGCGCCAGCAGCTTGACGGCGGGGGAGGCAGATACGCAGTATTTT
CDR3: CASSLTAGEADTQYF

size: NA
J: TRBJ1-2
D: NA
V: TRBV20-1
DNA: TGCAGTGCTTATTGGAACTATGGCTACACCTTC
CDR3: CSAYWNYGYTF

size: NA
J: TRBJ2-2
D: TRBD2
V: TRBV6-6
DNA: TGTGCCAGCAGTGCGGGAGGCCTTTACACCGGGGAGCTGTTTTTT
CDR3: CASSAGGLYTGELFF

size: few
J: TRBJ2-7
D: TRBD2
V: TRBV14
DNA: TGTGCCAGCAGCCAGAACCATCCCGGGACTAGTATGTGCGAGCAGTACTTC
CDR3: CASSQNHPGTSMCEQYF

size: NA
J: TRBJ2-7
D: NA
V: TRBV7-3
DNA: TGTGCCAGCAGCTTGTTGTTTGAGACCGAGCAGTACTTC
CDR3: CASSLLFETEQYF

size: NA
J: TRBJ2-1
D: NA
V: TRBV24-1
DNA: TGTGCCACCAGTGATGAAAGGCAGGGGAGCTCCTACAATGAGCAGTTCTTC
CDR3: CATSDERQGSSYNEQFF

size: few
J: TRBJ2-6
D: TRBD1
V: TRBV6-6
DNA: TGTGCCAGCACTGGGACAGCCCTCTCTGGGGCCAACGTCCTGACTTTC
CDR3: CASTGTALSGANVLTF

size: NA
J: TRBJ1-5
D: NA
V: TRBV20-1
DNA: TGCAGTGCTCGAGAGATGCTTGGACAACCAAGAATCAGCAATCAGCCCCAGCATTTT
CDR3: CSAREMLGQPRISNQPQHF

size: few
J: TRBJ2-3
D: NA
V: TRBV29-1
DNA: TGCAGCGTCGCCTTCAGCACAGATACGCAGTATTTT
CDR3: CSVAFSTDTQYF

size: NA
J: TRBJ2-4
D: TRBD1
V: TRBV6-5
DNA: TGTGCCAGCAGTTACAGGGGGCAAGGCAAAAACATTCAGTACTTC
CDR3: CASSYRGQGKNIQYF

size: few
J: TRBJ2-7
D: TRBD1
V: TRBV27
DNA: TGTGCCAGCAGAGACGACAGGGTGGGGAAATACGAGCAGTACTTC
CDR3: CASRDDRVGKYEQYF

size: NA
J: TRBJ2-5
D: TRBD2
V: TRBV20-1
DNA: TGCAGTGCTAGACCTAGCGGGAGGATTCAAGAGACCCAGTACTTC
CDR3: CSARPSGRIQETQYF

size: NA
J: TRBJ2-1
D: TRBD2
V: TRBV7-9
DNA: TGTGCCAGCAGTCCTAGCGGGAGGTTTTCGAATGAGCAGTTCTTC
CDR3: CASSPSGRFSNEQFF

size: NA
J: TRBJ2-6
D: NA
V: TRBV9
DNA: TGTGCCAGCAGCGCGTCAGGGGGGGACTCTGGGGCCAACGTCCTGACTTTC
CDR3: CASSASGGDSGANVLTF

size: NA
J: TRBJ1-2
D: NA
V: TRBV9
DNA: TGTGCCAGCAGCTCCCAAGACAATCTAGACTATGGCTACACCTTC
CDR3: CASSSQDNLDYGYTF

size: few
J: TRBJ2-3
D: NA
V: TRBV10-3
DNA: TGTGCCATCAGTGAGAGGGGTGTGAAGGGCACAGATACGCAGTATTTT
CDR3: CAISERGVKGTDTQYF

size: NA
J: TRBJ2-1
D: TRBD2
V: TRBV5-1
DNA: TGCGCCAGCAGCACCCGGACTAGCGGGGGGCCTAGTGAGCAGTTCTTC
CDR3: CASSTRTSGGPSEQFF

size: NA
J: TRBJ2-1
D: TRBD2
V: TRBV28
DNA: TGTGCCACCGGTCGGGGACTAGCGGGATACAATGAGCAGTTCTTC
CDR3: CATGRGLAGYNEQFF

size: NA
J: TRBJ1-2
D: NA
V: TRBV27
DNA: TGTGCCAGCAGTTTACGCGTTAATAAAGCTAACTATGGCTACACCTTC
CDR3: CASSLRVNKANYGYTF

size: few
J: TRBJ2-7
D: TRBD2
V: TRBV7-9
DNA: TGTGCCAGCAGCTTAAGCTCGGGCGGGGGGGTATTCGAGCAGTACTTC
CDR3: CASSLSSGGGVFEQYF

size: few
J: TRBJ2-1
D: TRBD2
V: TRBV20-1
DNA: TGCAGTGCTAGCCCTCCGAGCGGGGGACGCAATGAGCAGTTCTTC
CDR3: CSASPPSGGRNEQFF

size: NA
J: TRBJ2-1
D: TRBD2
V: TRBV3-1
DNA: TGTGCCAGCAGCCAAGATTATAGCGGGAACAATGAGCAGTTCTTC
CDR3: CASSQDYSGNNEQFF

size: few
J: TRBJ2-3
D: NA
V: TRBV12-3/TRBV12-4
DNA: TGTGCCAGCAGCCAAAACCGAGGCGGGATAAGCACAGATACGCAGTATTTT
CDR3: CASSQNRGGISTDTQYF

size: NA
J: TRBJ2-7
D: NA
V: TRBV27
DNA: TGTGCCAGCAGTTTCCAGTCACACGGCGAGCAGTACTTC
CDR3: CASSFQSHGEQYF

size: NA
J: TRBJ1-2
D: NA
V: TRBV28
DNA: TGTGCCAGCAGTTGGGGGGGAGGGCAGAGATATGGCTACACCTTC
CDR3: CASSWGGGQRYGYTF

size: few
J: TRBJ2-3
D: NA
V: TRBV12-3/TRBV12-4
DNA: TGTGCCAGCAGTCCCGCGGGAAGGGATACGCAGTATTTT
CDR3: CASSPAGRDTQYF

size: many
J: TRBJ2-7
D: NA
V: TRBV11-2
DNA: TGTGCCAGCAGCCTTATGAACTACGAGCAGTACTTC
CDR3: CASSLMNYEQYF

size: NA
J: TRBJ2-7
D: TRBD2
V: TRBV5-1
DNA: TGCGCCAGCAGCACACGGACTAGCGCGTACGAGCAGTACTTC
CDR3: CASSTRTSAYEQYF

size: NA
J: TRBJ2-7
D: NA
V: TRBV20-1
DNA: TGCAGTGCAGAATCGCAGGGGGGGGGCTACGAGCAGTACTTC
CDR3: CSAESQGGGYEQYF

size: NA
J: TRBJ2-5
D: TRBD2
V: TRBV20-1
DNA: TGCAGTGCCCTAGCGGGGGTACAAGAGACCCAGTACTTC
CDR3: CSALAGVQETQYF

size: few
J: TRBJ2-3
D: NA
V: TRBV5-1
DNA: TGCGCCAGCAGCTTGGCGGCTATCACAGATACGCAGTATTTT
CDR3: CASSLAAITDTQYF

size: NA
J: TRBJ2-1
D: NA
V: TRBV7-9
DNA: TGTGCCAGCAGCTTATCCACTTATTCGCAAAGAAAGAGCTCCTACAATGAGCAGTTCTTC
CDR3: CASSLSTYSQRKSSYNEQFF

size: NA
J: TRBJ2-3
D: TRBD2
V: TRBV20-1
DNA: TGCAGTGCCCGCATAAGCGGGGGGAGTGCAGATACGCAGTATTTT
CDR3: CSARISGGSADTQYF

size: few
J: TRBJ2-3
D: NA
V: TRBV20-1
DNA: TGCAGTGCTAGGCCGGGTAGAGGTCGCACAGATACGCAGTATTTT
CDR3: CSARPGRGRTDTQYF

size: few
J: TRBJ2-4
D: NA
V: TRBV6-6
DNA: TGTGCCAGCATTTCCAAAGGGGGGGGGCTGGGAGAGCAGTACTTC
CDR3: CASISKGGGLGEQYF

size: NA
J: TRBJ1-6
D: NA
V: TRBV6-4
DNA: TGTGCCAGCAACTATAGTTCACCCCTCCACTTT
CDR3: CASNYSSPLHF

size: many
J: TRBJ2-3
D: NA
V: TRBV29-1
DNA: TGCAGCGTTGAAGATATGGTCATCACCAGCACAGATACGCAGTATTTT
CDR3: CSVEDMVITSTDTQYF

size: few
J: TRBJ1-2
D: TRBD1
V: TRBV5-1
DNA: TGCGCCAGCAGCTTAGGGGACAGGGGGCCTGGCTACACCTTC
CDR3: CASSLGDRGPGYTF